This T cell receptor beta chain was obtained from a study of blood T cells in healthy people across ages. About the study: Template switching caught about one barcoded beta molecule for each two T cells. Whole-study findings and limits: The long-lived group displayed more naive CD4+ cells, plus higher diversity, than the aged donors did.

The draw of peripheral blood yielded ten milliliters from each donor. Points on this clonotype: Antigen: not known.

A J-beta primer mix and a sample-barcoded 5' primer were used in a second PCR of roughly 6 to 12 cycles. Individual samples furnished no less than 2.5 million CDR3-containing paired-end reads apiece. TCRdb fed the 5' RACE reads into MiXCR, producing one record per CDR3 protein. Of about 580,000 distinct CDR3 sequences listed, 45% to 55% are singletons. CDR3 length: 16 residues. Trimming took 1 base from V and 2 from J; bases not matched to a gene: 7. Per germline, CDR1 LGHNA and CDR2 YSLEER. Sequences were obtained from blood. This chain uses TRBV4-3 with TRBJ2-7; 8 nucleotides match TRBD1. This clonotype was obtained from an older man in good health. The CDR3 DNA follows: TGCGCCAGCAGCCAAGGACTGGGACAGGTCCCCTACGAGCAGTACTTC. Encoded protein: CASSQGLGQVPYEQYF.